Listed below are T cell receptor beta chains from one sample, sequenced in a study of blood T cell repertoires in COVID-19. Measured with immunoSEQ multiplex PCR; TCRdb has only the in-frame clones, and not every one. The repertoire has 250,000 to 300,000 clones, about 86% of them found once; the top ten carry approximately 4%. The sequencing sample was made of PBMCs or T cells enriched from blood (not recorded which). Source of these receptors: a man aged 30 to 39 with acute COVID-19. The CDR3 runs from the conserved cysteine through the conserved F or W. Some rows have no size entry. The others give once, few or many, or a class for an expanded clone.

size,V,CDR3
.,TRBV2,CASMDTGGGELFF
.,TRBV5-1,CASSLTTDTQYF
few,TRBV5-1,CASSVGQGSETQYF
few,TRBV27,CASSAGLSYSPLHF
.,TRBV5-1,CASSLEQGASGNTIYF
.,TRBV30,CAWGGFGYTF
.,TRBV6-1,CASSDFYRVQETQYF
.,TRBV19,CASSPLRGYNEQFF
.,TRBV9,CASSFRLGGQETQYF
.,TRBV5-6,CASSVTRDEQFF
.,TRBV27,CASSWGQGGYGYTF
once,TRBV24-1,CATSDPATSGGTDTQYF
.,TRBV10-2,CASNPVYSNQPQHF
few,TRBV29-1,CSVTGQGNQPQHF
.,TRBV7-9,CASSSRTGLIEKLFF
.,TRBV11-3,CASSPRQGAGALAKNIQYF
.,TRBV4-1,CASSQGDRDLLGYTF
.,TRBV12-3/TRBV12-4,CASSGQGPMPQHF
.,TRBV19,CASSIFGIPGDYGYTF
.,TRBV6-5,CASTDRAGNTIYF
.,TRBV5-8,CASSFRGEEEKLFF
.,TRBV7-9,CASSLNAGTASGRDNEQFF
.,TRBV5-1,CASSAPVGRGSLTDTQYF
.,TRBV13,CASSFRDRLWEETQYF
.,TRBV24-1,CATSDIQGGSTDTQYF
once,TRBV6-8,CARAGNSPLHF
.,TRBV6-4,CASRLLAGYTDTQYF
.,TRBV19,CASSGTLEEQFF